This entry is about one T cell receptor (beta chain). As handled by the study authors: Amplification with reference gene primers provided the estimates of nucleated cell counts. The protocol was immunoSEQ multiplex PCR, while the TCRdb copy is restricted to in-frame clones and leaves out a portion. V and J calls and clone size come straight from that table; D and trimming were deduced from the DNA. The repertoire includes 85,000 to 95,000 clones, around 87% of them detected once, and around 5% sits in the top ten. The record originates from a study of blood T cell repertoires in COVID-19. For the study at large: Acute and convalescent COVID-19 specimens originated in the United States, Italy and Spain. Sources were T cells, B-cell-depleted T cells, or PBMCs; the material itself was cDNA or gDNA.

This CDR3 contains 13 residues. From germline, CDR1 is SGHRS and CDR2 YFSETQ. Trimming pared 3 bases from V and 2 bases from J, leaving 8 bases between. The chain carries TRBV5-1 and TRBJ1-1; D perhaps matches TRBD1 (5 bases). The sequenced material came from peripheral blood. The clonotype was recovered from a woman at least 80 years old with acute or convalescent COVID-19. CDR3 sequence: CASSSDTNTEAFF. For the CDR3, the DNA is TGCGCCAGCAGCTCGGACACAAACACTGAAGCTTTCTTT.